This T cell receptor (beta chain) emerged from a study of Siglec-9 on CD8 T cells in melanoma. Only in-frame clones appear in the TCRdb table, and some are missing; sequencing was by immunoSEQ multiplex PCR. The sample holds around 39,000 clones, more than 65% seen once. This sequence originates from a human donor in good health. Sequenced: Siglec-9- CD8+ T cells sorted from blood.

As DNA, the CDR3 is TGTGCCAGTAGTATAAGGGTGATAGGGACAGCCCATCAGCCCCAGCATTTT. Amino acids: CASSIRVIGTAHQPQHF. The chain recombines TRBV19 with TRBJ1-5; the match to TRBD1 covers 7 bases. Germline V gives CDR1 LNHDA, CDR2 SQIVND (reference sequence). J gave up 5 bases and V 2 bases, and 12 bases lay outside the gene matches. CDR3 size: 17 residues.